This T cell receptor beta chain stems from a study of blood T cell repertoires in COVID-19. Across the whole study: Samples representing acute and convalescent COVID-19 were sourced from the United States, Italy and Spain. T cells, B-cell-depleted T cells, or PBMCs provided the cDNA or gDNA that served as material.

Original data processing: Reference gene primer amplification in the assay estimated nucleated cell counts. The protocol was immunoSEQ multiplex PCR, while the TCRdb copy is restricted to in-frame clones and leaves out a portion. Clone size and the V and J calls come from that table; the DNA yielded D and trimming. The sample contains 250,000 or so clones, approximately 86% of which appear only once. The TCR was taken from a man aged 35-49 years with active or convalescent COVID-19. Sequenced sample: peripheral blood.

This chain's CDR3 is CASNLDRDEKLFF. CDR3 DNA: TGCGCCAGCAACCTCGACAGGGATGAAAAACTGTTTTTT. This sequence joins TRBV10-1 and TRBJ1-4; 7 bases line up with TRBD1. V lost 7 bases and J lost 6; bases outside the gene matches: 5. Germline values: CDR1 WNHNN, CDR2 SYGVQD (reference sequence). The length of the CDR3 is 13 residues.